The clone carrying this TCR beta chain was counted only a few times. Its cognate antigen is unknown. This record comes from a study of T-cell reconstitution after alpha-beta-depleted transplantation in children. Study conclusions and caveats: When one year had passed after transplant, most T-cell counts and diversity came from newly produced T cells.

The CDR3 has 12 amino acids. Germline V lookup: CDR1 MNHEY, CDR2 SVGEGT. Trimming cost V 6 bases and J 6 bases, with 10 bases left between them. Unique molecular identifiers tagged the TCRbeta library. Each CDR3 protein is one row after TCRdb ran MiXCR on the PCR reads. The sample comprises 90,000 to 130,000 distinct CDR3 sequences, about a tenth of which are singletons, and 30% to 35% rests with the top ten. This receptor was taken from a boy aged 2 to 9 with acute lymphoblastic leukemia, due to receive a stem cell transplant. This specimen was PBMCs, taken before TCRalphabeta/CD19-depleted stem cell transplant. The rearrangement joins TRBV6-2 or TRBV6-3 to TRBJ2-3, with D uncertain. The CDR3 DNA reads TGTGCCAGCAGCCACATCGCGGATACGCAGTATTTT. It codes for CASSHIADTQYF.